The present entry profiles one T cell receptor beta chain with its context. The target antigen is unknown. The data derive from a study of cytomegalovirus exposure and HLA in healthy donors. Across the study: In an early release, HLA-typed donors contributed approximately 80 million unique TCR sequences.

V was shortened by 9 bases and J by 11 bases, with 13 bases between the two germline ends. The CDR3 spans 11 residues. Germline V lookup: CDR1 LNHDA, CDR2 SQIVND (reference sequence). Both 60 Vbeta primers and 13 Jbeta primers went into the PCR. Sequencing was performed with immunoSEQ multiplex PCR; in TCRdb, only in-frame clones are kept and a portion is missing. The sample shows about 160,000 clones, 60% to 85% of them seen only once. Regarding the study as a whole: Among the sequence variants, a highly shared cluster was likely an artifact of sequencing. Sequencing depth across donors, presence/absence analyses assumed, was roughly uniform.

The chain combines TRBV19 with TRBJ1-4; TRBD1 is a possible D gene (6 bases). Sequences were obtained from PBMCs. The clonotype comes from a woman in her 30s in good health and CMV-seronegative. The CDR3 DNA follows: TGTGCCAGCCGAACAGGGTACAAACTGTTTTTT. This sequence encodes CASRTGYKLFF.